This is a list of T cell receptor beta chains from one sample in a study of T cell responses to AZD1222 COVID-19 vaccine. Sequencing used immunoSEQ multiplex PCR; TCRdb keeps in-frame clones, though not all of them. The sample has approximately 35,000 clones; around 86% are singletons. The sequencing used peripheral blood, collected 28 days after the second AZD1222 dose. Receptor source: an adult who received the AZD1222 COVID-19 vaccine. Each CDR3 is given with its conserved first and last residue.

V	J	CDR3
TRBV5-6	TRBJ2-4	CASSPIGVAKNIQYF
TRBV18	TRBJ2-3	CASSPGEDTQYF
TRBV5-6	TRBJ2-5	CASSLAGSAPQETQYF
TRBV27	TRBJ2-2	CASSFQPNTGELFF
TRBV27	TRBJ2-1	CASSQSSVYNEQFF
TRBV9	TRBJ1-2	CASTEGAGDGYTF
TRBV5-1	TRBJ1-4	CASSPTSTNEKLFF
TRBV18	TRBJ1-4	CASSSYRFSTNEKLFF
TRBV10-2	TRBJ1-2	CASSTTGGYGYTF
TRBV19	TRBJ2-4	CASSTVAGGYSDIQYF
TRBV5-6	TRBJ1-3	CASRSTGSDTIYF
TRBV12-3/TRBV12-4	TRBJ1-1	CASSGPGTEAFF
TRBV4-1	TRBJ2-7	CASSQDTWAPYEQYF
TRBV19	TRBJ1-5	CASSPGGGLQPQHF
TRBV18	TRBJ2-2	CASSPPGTANTGELFF
TRBV5-1	TRBJ2-7	CASSEGGFSYEQYF
TRBV5-1	TRBJ1-2	CASSLAGQDYGYTF
TRBV27	TRBJ1-4	CASRLRSTSWGEKLFF
TRBV28	TRBJ1-2	CASSSGNYGYTF